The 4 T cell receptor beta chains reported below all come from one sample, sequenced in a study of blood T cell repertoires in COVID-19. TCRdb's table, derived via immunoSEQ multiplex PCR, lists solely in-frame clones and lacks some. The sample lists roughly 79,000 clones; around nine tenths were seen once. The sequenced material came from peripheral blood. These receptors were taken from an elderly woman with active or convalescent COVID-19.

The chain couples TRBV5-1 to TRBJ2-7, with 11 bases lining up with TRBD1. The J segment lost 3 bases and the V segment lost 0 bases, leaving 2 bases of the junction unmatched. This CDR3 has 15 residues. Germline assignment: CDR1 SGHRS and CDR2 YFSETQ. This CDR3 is CASSLAGTGGYEQYF. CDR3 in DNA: TGCGCCAGCAGCTTGGCCGGGACAGGGGGCTACGAGCAGTACTTC.

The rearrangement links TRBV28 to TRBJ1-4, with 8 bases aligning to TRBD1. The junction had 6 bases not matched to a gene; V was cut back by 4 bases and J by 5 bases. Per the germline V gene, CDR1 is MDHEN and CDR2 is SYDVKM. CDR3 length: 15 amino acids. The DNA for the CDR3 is TGTGCCAGCAGTTCAGCAGGGGGCTCGAATGAAAAACTGTTTTTT. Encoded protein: CASSSAGGSNEKLFF. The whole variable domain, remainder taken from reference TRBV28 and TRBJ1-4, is DVKVTQSSRYLVKRTGEKVFLECVQDMDHENMFWYRQDPGLGLRLIYFSYDVKMKEKGDIPEGYSVSREKKERFSLILESASTNQTSMYLCASSSAGGSNEKLFFGSGTQLSVL.

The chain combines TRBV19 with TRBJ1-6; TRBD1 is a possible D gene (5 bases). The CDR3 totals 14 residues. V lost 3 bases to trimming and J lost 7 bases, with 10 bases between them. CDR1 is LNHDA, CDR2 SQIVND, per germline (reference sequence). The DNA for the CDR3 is TGTGCCAGTAGTATTACGGGGGGAAATTCACCCCTCCACTTT. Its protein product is CASSITGGNSPLHF.

CDR3 nucleotide sequence: TGTGCCAGCAGTGATGGGGGGACGTCTAGGACCCAGTACTTC. Its translation is CASSDGGTSRTQYF. The V call is TRBV6-1, the J call TRBJ2-5; D possibly corresponds to TRBD2 (6 bases). CDR1 is MNHNS, CDR2 SASEGT, per germline. This CDR3 has 14 amino acids. V lost 3 bases and J 7 bases, leaving 15 bases between the germline ends.